This T cell receptor beta chain was captured by sequencing in a study of shared clonotypes between healthy human individuals. For the study at large: Each donor contributed plates that comprised three CD4 naive, three CD4 memory, two CD8 naive and one CD8 memory. Overall study findings and caveats: Non-shared clonotypes displayed generation probabilities falling below those of clonotypes present in all four donors.

The split of CD4+ cells yielded CD45RA+ naive and CD45RA-negative memory subsets. Trimming cost V 3 bases and J 7 bases, with 19 bases left between them. The CDR3 extends over 15 amino acids. Germline V gives CDR1 MNHNS, CDR2 SASEGT. To note about this clone: Its antigen is not known.

Each sorted subset replicate got 200 ng genomic DNA, tens of thousands of genomes. Libraries were prepared by immunoSEQ multiplex PCR; TCRdb keeps only in-frame clonotypes and omits some of them. The sample lists approximately 1.4 million clones, 95% to 99% occurring once. The material sequenced was naive CD4+ T cells sorted from blood. Stated subset: CD45RA+ positively selected. The chain has TRBV6-1 and TRBJ2-7, with a tentative D call TRBD2 (6 bases). This TCR came from a man aged 30 to 45 in good health. CDR3 DNA sequence: TGTGCCAGCAGTGAGGCCGGGACTCCTAATCGAGAGCAGTACTTC. Translation: CASSEAGTPNREQYF.